The following is a TCR beta chain sequence with its context. Its target is unknown. TCR libraries were prepared from 3,000 to 3,500 ng total RNA each. After re-calling the 5' RACE reads, TCRdb lists one entry per CDR3 protein, DNA absent. The sample's table shows under 200,000 distinct CDR3 sequences. The sample originates from a study of monozygotic twins with inflammatory bowel disease. Study-wide findings and caveats: Twin pairs that were concordant did not differ from discordant pairs in repertoire similarity, possibly from limited power. Immunosuppressive treatments differing between patients may have added repertoire variability.

The CDR3 has 16 amino acids. From germline, CDR1 is LGHNA and CDR2 YNFKEQ. The sequenced sample was blood. The chain combines TRBV4-2 with TRBJ1-2; TCRdb calls TRBD1, which cannot be checked without DNA. This TCR derives from a human donor with ulcerative colitis or Crohn's disease, or a healthy co-twin of an affected twin (not recorded which). CDR3 residues: CASSQEPGTGDAGYTF.